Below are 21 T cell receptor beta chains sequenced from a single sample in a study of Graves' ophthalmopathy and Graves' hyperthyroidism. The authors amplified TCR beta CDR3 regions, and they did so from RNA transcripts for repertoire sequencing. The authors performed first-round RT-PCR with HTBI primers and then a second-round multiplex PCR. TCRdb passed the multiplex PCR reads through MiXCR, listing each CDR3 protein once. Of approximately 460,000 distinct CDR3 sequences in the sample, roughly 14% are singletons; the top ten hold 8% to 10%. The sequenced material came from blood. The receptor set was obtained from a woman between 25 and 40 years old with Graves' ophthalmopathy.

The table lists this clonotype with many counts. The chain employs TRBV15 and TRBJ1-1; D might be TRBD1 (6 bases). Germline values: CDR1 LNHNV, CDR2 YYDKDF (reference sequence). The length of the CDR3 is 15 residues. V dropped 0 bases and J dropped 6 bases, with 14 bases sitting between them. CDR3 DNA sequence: TGTGCCACCAGCAGAGAGCAGAGACAGGCCGCTGAAGCTTTCTTT. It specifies CATSREQRQAAEAFF. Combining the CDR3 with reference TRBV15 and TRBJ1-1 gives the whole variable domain DAMVIQNPRYQVTQFGKPVTLSCSQTLNHNVMYWYQQKSSQAPKLLFHYYDKDFNNEADTPDNFQSRRPNTSFCFLDIRSPGLGDTAMYLCATSREQRQAAEAFFGQGTRLTVV.

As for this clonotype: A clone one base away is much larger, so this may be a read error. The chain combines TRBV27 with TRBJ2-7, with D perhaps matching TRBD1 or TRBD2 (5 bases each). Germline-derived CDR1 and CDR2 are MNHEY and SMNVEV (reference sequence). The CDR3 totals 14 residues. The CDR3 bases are TGTGCCAGCAGTCCCCAGGGCCCGGGGAACGAGCAGTGCTTC. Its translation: CASSPQGPGNEQCF.

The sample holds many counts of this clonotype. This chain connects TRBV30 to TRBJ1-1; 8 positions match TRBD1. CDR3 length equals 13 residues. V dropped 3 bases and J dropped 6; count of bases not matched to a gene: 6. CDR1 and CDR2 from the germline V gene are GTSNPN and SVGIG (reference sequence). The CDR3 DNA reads TGTGCCTGGAGGGGGGACAGGAATCCTGAAGCTTTCTTT. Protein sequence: CAWRGDRNPEAFF.

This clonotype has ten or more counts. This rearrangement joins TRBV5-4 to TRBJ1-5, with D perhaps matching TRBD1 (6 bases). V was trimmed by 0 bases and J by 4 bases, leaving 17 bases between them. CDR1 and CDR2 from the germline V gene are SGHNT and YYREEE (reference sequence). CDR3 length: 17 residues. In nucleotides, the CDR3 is TGTGCCAGCAGCTTGGCGTTCTCGCAGGGGCTTAATCAGCCCCAGCATTTT. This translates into CASSLAFSQGLNQPQHF. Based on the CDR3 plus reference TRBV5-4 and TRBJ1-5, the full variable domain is ETGVTQSPTHLIKTRGQQVTLRCSSQSGHNTVSWYQQALGQGPQFIFQYYREEENGRGNFPPRFSGLQFPNYSSELNVNALELDDSALYLCASSLAFSQGLNQPQHFGDGTRLSIL.

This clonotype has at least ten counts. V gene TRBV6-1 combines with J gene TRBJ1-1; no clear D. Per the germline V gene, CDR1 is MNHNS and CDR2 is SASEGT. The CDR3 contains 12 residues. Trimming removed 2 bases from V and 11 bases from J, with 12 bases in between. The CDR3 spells CASSEFLLSAFF. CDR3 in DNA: TGTGCCAGCAGTGAATTTCTACTGTCGGCTTTCTTT.

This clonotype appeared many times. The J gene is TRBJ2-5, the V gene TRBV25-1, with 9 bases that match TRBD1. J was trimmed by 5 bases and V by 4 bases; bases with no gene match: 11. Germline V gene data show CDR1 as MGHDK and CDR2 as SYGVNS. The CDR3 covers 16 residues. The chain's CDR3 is CASSGHKTGGAETQYF. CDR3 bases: TGTGCCAGCAGTGGACATAAAACAGGGGGCGCGGAGACCCAGTACTTC.

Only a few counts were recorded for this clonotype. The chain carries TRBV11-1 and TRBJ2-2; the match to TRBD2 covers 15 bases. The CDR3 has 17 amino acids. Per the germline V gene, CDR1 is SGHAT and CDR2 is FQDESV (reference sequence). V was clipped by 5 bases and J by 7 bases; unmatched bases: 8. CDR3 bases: TGTGCCAGCAGCCCGAACGGACTAGCGGGAGGGTACGGGGAGCTGTTTTTT. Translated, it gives CASSPNGLAGGYGELFF.

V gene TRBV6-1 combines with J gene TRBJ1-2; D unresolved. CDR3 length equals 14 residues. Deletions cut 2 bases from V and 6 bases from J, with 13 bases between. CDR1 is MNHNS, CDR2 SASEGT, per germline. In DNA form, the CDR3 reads TGTGCCAGCAGTGAACTGACCTCACGGCATGGCTACACCTTC. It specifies CASSELTSRHGYTF.

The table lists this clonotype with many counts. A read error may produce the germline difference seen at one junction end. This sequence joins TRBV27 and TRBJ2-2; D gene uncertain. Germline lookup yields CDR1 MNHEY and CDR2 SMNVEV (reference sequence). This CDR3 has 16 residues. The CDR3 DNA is TGTGCCGGCAGCCCCTATGGCGGATCGAACACCGGGGAGCTGTTTTTT. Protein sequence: CAGSPYGGSNTGELFF.

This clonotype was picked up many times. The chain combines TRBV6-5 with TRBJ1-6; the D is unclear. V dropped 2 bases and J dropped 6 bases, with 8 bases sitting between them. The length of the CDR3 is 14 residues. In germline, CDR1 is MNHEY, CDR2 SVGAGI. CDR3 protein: CASSYEALNSPLHF. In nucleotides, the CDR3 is TGTGCCAGCAGTTACGAGGCTCTTAATTCACCCCTCCACTTT.

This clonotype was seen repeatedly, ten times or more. In nucleotides, the CDR3 is TGTGCCAGTAGTACCAGGTCCAGCAACGAGCAGTACTTC. Amino acids: CASSTRSSNEQYF. V is TRBV19 and J is TRBJ2-7; D gene uncertain. From germline, CDR1 is LNHDA and CDR2 SQIVND (reference sequence). The CDR3 totals 13 residues. V lost 4 bases, J lost 5 bases, and 12 bases lay in between.

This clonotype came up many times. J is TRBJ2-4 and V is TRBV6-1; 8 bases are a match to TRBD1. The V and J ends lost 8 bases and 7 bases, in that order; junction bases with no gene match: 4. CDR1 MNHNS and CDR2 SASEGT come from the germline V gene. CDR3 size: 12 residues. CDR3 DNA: TGTGCCAGCGGACAGGGTATTAACATTCAGTACTTC. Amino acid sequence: CASGQGINIQYF.

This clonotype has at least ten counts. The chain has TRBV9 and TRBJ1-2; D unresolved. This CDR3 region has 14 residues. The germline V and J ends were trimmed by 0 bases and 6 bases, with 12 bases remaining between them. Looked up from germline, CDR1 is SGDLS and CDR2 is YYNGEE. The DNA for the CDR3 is TGTGCCAGCAGCGTAGATTACCCTGCGAATGGCTACACCTTC. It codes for CASSVDYPANGYTF.

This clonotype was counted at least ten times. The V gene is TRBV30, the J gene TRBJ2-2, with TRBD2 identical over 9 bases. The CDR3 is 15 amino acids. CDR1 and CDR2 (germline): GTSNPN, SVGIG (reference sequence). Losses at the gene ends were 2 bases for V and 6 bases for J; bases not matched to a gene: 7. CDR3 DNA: TGTGCCTGGAGTCTTAGCGGGAGCGGGCCCGGGGAGCTGTTTTTT. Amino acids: CAWSLSGSGPGELFF. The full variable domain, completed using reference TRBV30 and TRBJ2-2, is SQTIHQWPATLVQPVGSPLSLECTVEGTSNPNLYWYRQAAGRGLQLLFYSVGIGQISSEVPQNLSASRPQDRQFILSSKKLLLSDSGFYLCAWSLSGSGPGELFFGEGSRLTVL.

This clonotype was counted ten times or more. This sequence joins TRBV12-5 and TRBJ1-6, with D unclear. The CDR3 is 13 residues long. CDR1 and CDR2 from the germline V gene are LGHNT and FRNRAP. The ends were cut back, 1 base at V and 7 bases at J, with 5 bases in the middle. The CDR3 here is CASGLGNNSPLHF. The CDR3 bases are TGTGCTAGTGGTTTGGGAAACAATTCACCCCTCCACTTT.

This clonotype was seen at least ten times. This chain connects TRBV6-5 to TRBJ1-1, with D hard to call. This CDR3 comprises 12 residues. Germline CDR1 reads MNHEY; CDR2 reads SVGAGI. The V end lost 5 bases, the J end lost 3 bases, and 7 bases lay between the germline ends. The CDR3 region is CASSRAHTEAFF. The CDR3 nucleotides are TGTGCCAGCAGTCGCGCGCACACTGAAGCTTTCTTT.

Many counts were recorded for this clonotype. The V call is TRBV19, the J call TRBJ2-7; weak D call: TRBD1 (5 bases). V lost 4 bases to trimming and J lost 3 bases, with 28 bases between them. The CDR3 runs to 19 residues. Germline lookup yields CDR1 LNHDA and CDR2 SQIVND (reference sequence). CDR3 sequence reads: CASSTGQGEFLFDNYEQYF. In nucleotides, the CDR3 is TGTGCCAGTAGTACCGGTCAGGGTGAGTTTCTCTTCGATAACTACGAGCAGTACTTC.

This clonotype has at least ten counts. Here the CDR3 reads CASTQTGQGTQAKNIQYF. The CDR3 coding sequence is TGTGCCAGCACCCAGACCGGACAGGGGACCCAAGCCAAAAACATTCAGTACTTC. V gene TRBV6-1 combines with J gene TRBJ2-4, with 9 bases matching TRBD1. This CDR3 is built from 18 residues. The germline V gene has CDR1 MNHNS and CDR2 SASEGT. Trimming at V came to 7 bases and at J to 0 bases, leaving 13 bases not matched to a gene.

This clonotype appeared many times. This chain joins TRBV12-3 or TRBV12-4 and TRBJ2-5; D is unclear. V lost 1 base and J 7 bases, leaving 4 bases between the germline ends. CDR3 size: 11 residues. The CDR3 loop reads CASSLGLTQYF. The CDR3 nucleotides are TGTGCCAGCAGTTTAGGGTTGACCCAGTACTTC.

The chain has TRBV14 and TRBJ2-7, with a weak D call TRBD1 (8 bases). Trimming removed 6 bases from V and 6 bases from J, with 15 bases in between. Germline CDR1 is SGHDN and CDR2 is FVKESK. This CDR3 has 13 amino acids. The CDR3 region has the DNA TGTGCCAGCAGGCCAGGGGGCGGGGGCGAGCAGTACTTC. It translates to CASRPGGGGEQYF.

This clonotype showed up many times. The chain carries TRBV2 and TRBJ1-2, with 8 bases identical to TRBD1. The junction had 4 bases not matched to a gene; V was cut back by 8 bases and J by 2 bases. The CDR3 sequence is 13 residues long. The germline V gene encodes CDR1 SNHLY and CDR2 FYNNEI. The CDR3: CASSQGENYGYTF. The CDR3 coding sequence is TGTGCCAGCTCACAGGGGGAGAACTATGGCTACACCTTC.